Listed here are 30 T cell receptor beta chains from one sample, sequenced in a study of cytomegalovirus exposure and HLA in healthy donors. Primers for the PCR totalled 60 Vbeta and 13 Jbeta. Assay: immunoSEQ multiplex PCR; the TCRdb copy retains only in-frame clones and omits some. The table has hundreds of thousands of clones, about 77% seen once. The sample consisted of PBMCs. The origin of the receptors is a boy aged 10-17 years in good health and CMV-seronegative.

As for this clone: Relative to the germline gene, one junction end is altered; a read error may explain this. The chain couples TRBV7-9 to TRBJ1-2; D might be TRBD1 (5 bases). This CDR3 spans 12 amino acids. Germline V gene lookup returns CDR1 SEHNR and CDR2 FQNEAQ (reference sequence). The CDR3 is CSSSLVQDGYTF. For the CDR3, the DNA is TGTTCCAGCAGCTTGGTACAGGACGGCTACACCTTC.

This chain joins TRBV2 and TRBJ2-7; tentatively, D is TRBD1 (6 bases). This CDR3 contains 13 residues. Trimming removed 5 bases at V and 2 bases at J, with 10 bases between. The germline CDR1 and CDR2 sequences are SNHLY and FYNNEI. CDR3 nucleotides: TGTGCCAGCAGTCAACAGGGAACCTACGAGCAGTACTTC. This codes for CASSQQGTYEQYF.

The chain links TRBV6-6 to TRBJ1-5; 9 bases match TRBD1. The CDR3 runs to 15 residues. The germline V gene encodes CDR1 MNHNY and CDR2 SVGAGI (reference sequence). Trimming at V came to 6 bases and at J to 1 base, leaving 4 bases not matched to a gene. The CDR3 coding sequence is TGTGCCAGCAGATTGGACAGGGGAAGCAATCAGCCCCAGCATTTT. It encodes CASRLDRGSNQPQHF.

The V call is TRBV4-2, the J call TRBJ1-2; TRBD1 matches at 7 bases. This CDR3 comprises 15 residues. Trimming cost V 6 bases and J 3 bases; bases outside gene matches: 10. Germline CDR1 is LGHNA and CDR2 is YNFKEQ. CDR3 bases: TGTGCCAGCAGAAAACAGGGGACGGAGGACTATGGCTACACCTTC. Translating it yields CASRKQGTEDYGYTF.

The chain joins TRBV15 to TRBJ1-1, with TRBD1 as a possible D gene (5 bases). The CDR3 consists of 15 residues. Trimming shortened V by 2 bases and J by 5 bases, and 15 bases separated the two germline ends. Germline loops: CDR1 LNHNV, CDR2 YYDKDF (reference sequence). CDR3 residues: CATSRNQGEGTEAFF. CDR3 nucleotide sequence: TGTGCCACCAGCAGAAACCAAGGGGAGGGAACTGAAGCTTTCTTT.

The chain links TRBV9 to TRBJ1-1; D is ambiguous. Germline V lookup: CDR1 SGDLS, CDR2 YYNGEE. This CDR3 has 13 residues. Trimming cost V 0 bases and J 5 bases, with 8 bases left between them. The CDR3 nucleotides read TGTGCCAGCAGCGTAGTTGAGAGAACTGAAGCTTTCTTT. Translated, it gives CASSVVERTEAFF.

The chain links TRBV30 to TRBJ1-1; perhaps TRBD1 as D (5 bases). The V end was cut by 8 bases, the J end by 7 bases, with 14 bases between. The CDR3 covers 11 residues. Germline V lookup: CDR1 GTSNPN, CDR2 SVGIG (reference sequence). The CDR3 region is CATGGEGEAFF. Written as DNA, the CDR3 is TGTGCCACGGGGGGGGAGGGTGAAGCTTTCTTT.

The chain joins TRBV14 to TRBJ2-7; 10 bases fit TRBD2. The CDR3 contains 15 residues. The germline V gene has CDR1 SGHDN and CDR2 FVKESK. Trimming cost V 6 bases and J 7 bases; bases outside gene matches: 12. CDR3 nucleotides: TGTGCCAGCAGTCCCTTAGCGGGAGGTCCTCGGGAGCAGTACTTC. Translated, it gives CASSPLAGGPREQYF.

The rearrangement links TRBV7-9 to TRBJ2-5; TRBD2 agrees at 8 bases. Germline loops: CDR1 SEHNR, CDR2 FQNEAQ (reference sequence). The CDR3 covers 13 residues. Trimming removed 3 bases from V and 9 bases from J; junction bases left unmatched: 6. The CDR3 region has the DNA TGTGCCAGCAGCTTGGGTAGCGGGAAGGCCCAGTACTTC. Amino acid sequence: CASSLGSGKAQYF.

The rearrangement uses TRBV27 and TRBJ2-1; TRBD2 might be the D (5 bases). The V end lost 5 bases, the J end lost 2 bases, and 10 bases lay between the germline ends. Per germline, CDR1 MNHEY and CDR2 SMNVEV (reference sequence). This CDR3 contains 14 residues. This CDR3 reads CASSPTGAYNEQFF. As DNA, the CDR3 is TGTGCCAGCAGTCCGACCGGGGCCTACAATGAGCAGTTCTTC.

V gene TRBV29-1 combines with J gene TRBJ1-1, with a possible D match to TRBD1 (5 bases). Germline CDR1 reads SQVTM; CDR2 reads ANQGSEA. The CDR3 has 13 amino acids. Trimming stripped 6 bases from V and 0 bases from J, with 11 bases between. DNA for the CDR3: TGCAGCGTGACCGACAGCCTGAACACTGAAGCTTTCTTT. It translates to CSVTDSLNTEAFF.

The rearrangement joins TRBV5-5 to TRBJ2-5; D is undetermined. In germline, CDR1 is SGHKS, CDR2 YYEKEE (reference sequence). This CDR3 comprises 11 residues. The V end was cut by 4 bases, the J end by 5 bases, with 6 bases between. CDR3 in DNA: TGTGCCAGCAGCCCCCTTGAGACCCAGTACTTC. Amino acids: CASSPLETQYF.

The gene calls are TRBV11-3 and TRBJ2-7, with 9 nucleotides matching TRBD1. CDR1 SGHNT and CDR2 YENEEA come from the germline V gene. The J segment lost 7 bases and the V segment lost 5 bases, leaving 6 bases of the junction unmatched. CDR3 length: 13 amino acids. The CDR3 DNA is TGTGCCAGCAGCCCCATGACAGGGGGGGAGCAGTACTTC. Translated, it gives CASSPMTGGEQYF.

V gene TRBV10-2 combines with J gene TRBJ2-2, with 7 bases aligning to TRBD2. V lost 8 bases, J lost 4 bases, and 7 bases stayed unmatched. Germline CDR1 reads WSHSY; CDR2 reads SAAADI. The CDR3 spans 14 residues. CDR3: CASGRRELTGELFF. The CDR3 nucleotides are TGCGCCAGCGGGCGGCGGGAGCTCACCGGGGAGCTGTTTTTT.

V is TRBV10-1 and J is TRBJ2-1; 9 bases are a match to TRBD2. The ends lost 1 base at V and 9 bases at J; junction bases unmatched: 13. Germline V gives CDR1 WNHNN, CDR2 SYGVQD (reference sequence). The CDR3 sequence is 17 residues long. The CDR3 region is CASSELSWAGGPLEQFF. CDR3 DNA sequence: TGCGCCAGCAGTGAGTTGTCGTGGGCGGGGGGGCCGCTTGAGCAGTTCTTC.

About this clone itself: Compared with germline, one end of the junction differs, possibly owing to a read error. CDR3 nucleotides: TGTGCCAGCCGCCGGGACAGGGGGCCTGAGGCTTTCTTT. This codes for CASRRDRGPEAFF. The genes are TRBV2 and TRBJ1-1, with TRBD1 matching over 12 bases. CDR3 length: 13 amino acids. Germline V gives CDR1 SNHLY, CDR2 FYNNEI. The full variable domain, with the rest looked up from reference TRBV2 and TRBJ1-1, is EPEVTQTPSHQVTQMGQEVILRCVPISNHLYFYWYRQILGQKVEFLVSFYNNEISEKSEIFDDQFSVERPDGSNFTLKIRSTKLEDSAMYFCASRRDRGPEAFFGQGTRLTVV.

Details on this clone: The junction and the germline gene differ at one end; a read error may be behind it. The gene calls are TRBV7-9 and TRBJ2-7; D may be TRBD1 (6 bases). CDR3 length: 15 amino acids. Germline V gives CDR1 SEHNR, CDR2 FQNEAQ (reference sequence). The CDR3 nucleotides are TGTTCCAGCAGCCTAAGACACAGGGAAGTCCACGAGCAGTACTTC. As protein: CSSSLRHREVHEQYF.

This clone was found a few times. V usage is TRBV6-5 and J usage is TRBJ1-6, with unresolved D. With 11 bases removed from V and 0 bases from J, the gap between germline ends came to 11 bases. The CDR3 runs 14 residues. Germline assignment: CDR1 MNHEY and CDR2 SVGAGI. CDR3 sequence reads: CAAGRSSYNSPLHF. DNA for the CDR3: TGTGCCGCGGGTAGAAGCTCCTATAATTCACCCCTCCACTTT.

The chain carries TRBV6-5 and TRBJ2-7; D might be TRBD2 (6 bases). The CDR3 extends over 14 amino acids. V was cut by 6 bases and J by 1 base, with 13 bases left in between. Germline CDR1 reads MNHEY; CDR2 reads SVGAGI. CDR3 in DNA: TGTGCCAGCAGCCGGGACTCCGAATCCTACGAGCAGTACTTC. As protein: CASSRDSESYEQYF.

The rearrangement links TRBV5-1 to TRBJ1-5, with 12 nucleotides matching TRBD1. Germline loops: CDR1 SGHRS, CDR2 YFSETQ. This CDR3 has 15 residues. V dropped 4 bases and J dropped 6; count of bases not matched to a gene: 5. CDR3 protein: CASSAGTGGGQPQHF. The CDR3 coding sequence is TGCGCCAGCAGCGCGGGGACAGGGGGCGGTCAGCCCCAGCATTTT.

J is TRBJ2-5 and V is TRBV5-8; 14 bases line up with TRBD2. V shed 4 bases, J shed 2 bases, and the junction held 4 bases outside the gene matches. The CDR3 runs 16 residues. In germline, CDR1 is SGHTS, CDR2 YDEGEE. The CDR3 DNA reads TGTGCCAGCAGCGCAGGACTAGCGGGGGGTCAAGAGACCCAGTACTTC. Its translation: CASSAGLAGGQETQYF.

This clone was detected only once. The chain carries TRBV29-1 and TRBJ1-1; TRBD1 matches 9 bases. Trimming took 7 bases from V and 4 from J; bases not matched to a gene: 10. Germline loops: CDR1 SQVTM, CDR2 ANQGSEA. This CDR3 is built from 14 residues. This CDR3 reads CSAIDTGGSTEAFF. DNA of the CDR3: TGCAGCGCGATAGACACAGGGGGCAGCACTGAAGCTTTCTTT.

V and J are TRBV9 and TRBJ2-1; TRBD1 matches at 7 bases. The CDR3 extends over 15 amino acids. V trimming: 3 bases; J trimming: 0 bases; junction bases outside the gene matches: 3. Germline loops: CDR1 SGDLS, CDR2 YYNGEE. The CDR3 reads CASSGQGTSYNEQFF. Here the CDR3 DNA reads TGTGCCAGCAGCGGACAGGGTACCTCCTACAATGAGCAGTTCTTC. Using reference TRBV9 and TRBJ2-1 for the parts outside the CDR3, the full variable domain is DSGVTQTPKHLITATGQRVTLRCSPRSGDLSVYWYQQSLDQGLQFLIQYYNGEERAKGNILERFSAQQFPDLHSELNLSSLELGDSALYFCASSGQGTSYNEQFFGPGTRLTVL.

This clone was recorded only once. The V gene is TRBV15, the J gene TRBJ2-7, with TRBD2 matching 7 bases. J lost 6 bases, V lost 1 base, and 9 bases had no gene match. This CDR3 region has 15 residues. CDR1 LNHNV and CDR2 YYDKDF come from the germline V gene (reference sequence). In DNA form, the CDR3 reads TGTGCCACCAGCAGAGCTCCCGCGGGAGTATCCGAGCAGTACTTC. This sequence encodes CATSRAPAGVSEQYF.

This chain links TRBV6-5 with TRBJ1-2; the D gene is possibly TRBD1 (6 bases). Germline V gene data show CDR1 as MNHEY and CDR2 as SVGAGI. This CDR3 contains 14 residues. Deletions cut 7 bases from V and 4 bases from J, with 16 bases between. CDR3 loop: CASTTPGATYGYTF. The CDR3 nucleotides are TGTGCCAGCACCACCCCAGGGGCGACCTATGGCTACACCTTC.

The gene calls are TRBV15 and TRBJ1-5; TRBD1 aligns across 7 bases. CDR1 and CDR2 from the germline V gene are LNHNV and YYDKDF (reference sequence). V lost 0 bases, J lost 10 bases, and 12 bases stayed unmatched. The CDR3 covers 16 residues. For the CDR3, the DNA is TGTGCCACCAGCAGAGATAGGACAGGTCTGAACGGACCCCAGCATTTT. Its protein is CATSRDRTGLNGPQHF.

The chain joins TRBV11-3 to TRBJ2-7; 8 bases map to TRBD2. The V gene end was trimmed by 5 bases and the J gene end by 4 bases; junction bases not matched to a gene: 7. CDR1 is SGHNT and CDR2 is YENEEA in the germline V gene. The CDR3 length is 14 residues. This chain's CDR3 is CASSTWGLVYEQYF. The CDR3 DNA follows: TGTGCCAGCAGCACATGGGGACTAGTTTACGAGCAGTACTTC.

The rearrangement uses TRBV11-2 and TRBJ1-2; TRBD1 aligns across 9 bases. With 1 base clipped from V and 8 bases from J, the junction kept 11 bases outside the gene matches. The germline V gene has CDR1 SGHAT and CDR2 FQNNGV. CDR3 length: 16 amino acids. The CDR3 coding sequence is TGTGCCAGCAGCTTAGGCCCGGGACAGGGAACGTACGGCTACACCTTC. As protein: CASSLGPGQGTYGYTF.

The CDR3 is CAWSAGGSVRGYTF. CDR3 sequence (DNA): TGTGCCTGGAGTGCGGGGGGCTCCGTCCGTGGCTACACCTTC. The genes are TRBV30 and TRBJ1-2; a weak D match, TRBD1 (6 bases). The germline V gene encodes CDR1 GTSNPN and CDR2 SVGIG (reference sequence). The length of the CDR3 is 14 residues. The V end was cut by 1 base, the J end by 7 bases, with 16 bases between.

This clone was picked up one time. This chain uses TRBV5-3 with TRBJ1-5; D is unclear. TRBV5-3 is assigned to the ORF class and has an uncertain function. The ends were cut back, 3 bases at V and 2 bases at J, with 6 bases in the middle. The CDR3 is 13 residues long. The CDR3 nucleotides read TGTGCCAGAAGCTCGAGGGGCAATCAGCCCCAGCATTTT. It is translated as CARSSRGNQPQHF.